A single sample gave rise to the 20 T cell receptor beta chains below, sequenced in a study of T cell changes during pregnancy in multiple sclerosis (dated by TCRdb to the late 2010s). Library preparation used the immunoSEQ multiplex PCR assay. The table was pulled from immuneACCESS by TCRdb, which kept in-frame rearrangements only. Such tables lose some clones; where checked, under half of the loss comes from unresolved V genes, and the rest has no known cause. The sample table contains tens of thousands of clones; only one count was recorded for approximately 94% of them. The top ten hold roughly 3.5% of the sample. The sample was CD8+ T cells from peripheral blood mononuclear cells, taken in the third trimester of pregnancy. These receptors originate from a female donor with multiple sclerosis, enrolled in a pregnancy study.

This rearrangement joins TRBV28 to TRBJ1-5; D unresolved. Per germline, CDR1 MDHEN and CDR2 SYDVKM. V lost 3 bases to trimming and J lost 1 base, with 7 bases between them. CDR3 length: 14 amino acids. The CDR3 region is CASSFFISNQPQHF. The DNA for the CDR3 is TGTGCCAGCAGTTTTTTTATAAGCAATCAGCCCCAGCATTTT.

The chain uses TRBV18 and TRBJ1-1, with D perhaps TRBD1 (6 bases). The CDR3 covers 15 residues. Germline loops: CDR1 KGHSH, CDR2 LQKENI. With 2 bases removed from V and 6 bases from J, the gap between germline ends came to 16 bases. This CDR3 reads CASSPSPGKGAEAFF. The CDR3 bases are TGTGCCAGCTCACCATCTCCAGGGAAGGGGGCTGAAGCTTTCTTT.

V usage is TRBV9 and J usage is TRBJ2-1, with D possibly being TRBD2 (6 bases). The CDR3 length is 18 residues. CDR1 SGDLS and CDR2 YYNGEE come from the germline V gene. The V and J ends lost 0 bases and 0 bases respectively, with 16 bases between them. The CDR3 spells CASSVGASETNSYNEQFF. CDR3 bases: TGTGCCAGCAGCGTAGGGGCTAGCGAAACGAACTCCTACAATGAGCAGTTCTTC.

This chain connects TRBV2 to TRBJ2-7; 7 nucleotides match TRBD1. CDR1 is SNHLY and CDR2 is FYNNEI in the germline V gene. The V segment lost 4 bases and the J segment 11 bases; nucleotides outside the gene matches: 14. The CDR3 has 14 amino acids. CDR3 loop: CASSVVGQEFKEYF. The CDR3, as DNA: TGTGCCAGCAGTGTTGTTGGACAGGAGTTTAAGGAGTACTTC. The full variable domain, in which reference TRBV2 and TRBJ2-7 provide the parts outside the CDR3, is EPEVTQTPSHQVTQMGQEVILRCVPISNHLYFYWYRQILGQKVEFLVSFYNNEISEKSEIFDDQFSVERPDGSNFTLKIRSTKLEDSAMYFCASSVVGQEFKEYFGPGTRLTVT.

This chain links TRBV7-8 with TRBJ2-7; TRBD2 agrees at 13 bases. The germline V gene has CDR1 SGHVS and CDR2 FQNEAQ. The CDR3 spans 16 residues. With V trimmed by 5 bases and J by 0 bases, 4 bases remained unmatched. The CDR3 region is CASSPRTSGSSYEQYF. DNA for the CDR3: TGTGCCAGCAGCCCAAGGACTAGCGGGAGCTCCTACGAGCAGTACTTC.

The chain combines TRBV28 with TRBJ1-2; 7 nucleotides line up with TRBD1. The CDR3 runs to 16 residues. V shed 4 bases, J shed 6 bases, and the junction held 14 bases outside the gene matches. Per germline, CDR1 MDHEN and CDR2 SYDVKM. CDR3 sequence (DNA): TGTGCCAGCAGTTCAGATACTAACACAGGGGCGGATGGCTACACCTTC. Protein product: CASSSDTNTGADGYTF.

The V call is TRBV7-9, the J call TRBJ1-1; D may be TRBD1 (5 bases). Germline CDR1 is SEHNR and CDR2 is FQNEAQ (reference sequence). This CDR3 contains 15 residues. The V end was cut by 2 bases, the J end by 3 bases, with 13 bases between. The CDR3 DNA sequence: TGTGCCAGCAGCTTAAGGGGCCTGGCCTACACTGAAGCTTTCTTT. This sequence encodes CASSLRGLAYTEAFF.

The chain links TRBV7-9 to TRBJ1-1; D uncertain. Trimming pared 3 bases from V and 5 bases from J, leaving 7 bases between. The CDR3 has 12 amino acids. The germline V gene has CDR1 SEHNR and CDR2 FQNEAQ (reference sequence). The CDR3 protein is CASSFGPTEAFF. The CDR3 nucleotides read TGTGCCAGCAGCTTTGGGCCTACTGAAGCTTTCTTT. Together with reference TRBV7-9 and TRBJ1-1, the CDR3 gives the full variable domain: DTGVSQNPRHKITKRGQNVTFRCDPISEHNRLYWYRQTLGQGPEFLTYFQNEAQLEKSRLLSDRFSAERPKGSFSTLEIQRTEQGDSAMYLCASSFGPTEAFFGQGTRLTVV.

The chain links TRBV5-4 to TRBJ1-4, with 8 bases identical to TRBD1. The V and J ends lost 4 bases and 7 bases, in that order; junction bases with no gene match: 9. The CDR3 has 15 amino acids. Germline CDR1 reads SGHNT; CDR2 reads YYREEE (reference sequence). In DNA, the CDR3 is TGTGCCAGCAGCGGAGGACAGGGAGGTTTTGAAAAACTGTTTTTT. It is translated as CASSGGQGGFEKLFF.

This clone was picked up one time. The CDR3 bases are TGCAGCGTTGAAGATCCTGACGACAGGGGGCACTATGAGCAGTTCTTC. Protein sequence: CSVEDPDDRGHYEQFF. The chain links TRBV29-1 to TRBJ2-1, with TRBD1 matching over 10 bases. This CDR3 has 16 residues. The V segment lost 0 bases and the J segment 8 bases; nucleotides outside the gene matches: 10. Germline loops: CDR1 SQVTM, CDR2 ANQGSEA.

The chain recombines TRBV5-4 with TRBJ2-1; 7 bases fit TRBD2. The V segment lost 2 bases and the J segment 7 bases; nucleotides outside the gene matches: 9. The CDR3 is made up of 15 amino acids. Per germline, CDR1 SGHNT and CDR2 YYREEE (reference sequence). CDR3 sequence reads: CASSFFTGGSNEQFF. CDR3 DNA: TGTGCCAGCAGCTTTTTTACGGGAGGTTCTAATGAGCAGTTCTTC. Full variable domain (rest looked up from reference TRBV5-4 and TRBJ2-1): ETGVTQSPTHLIKTRGQQVTLRCSSQSGHNTVSWYQQALGQGPQFIFQYYREEENGRGNFPPRFSGLQFPNYSSELNVNALELDDSALYLCASSFFTGGSNEQFFGPGTRLTVL.

The chain is built from TRBV28 and TRBJ2-7; TRBD2 might be the D (5 bases). CDR1 and CDR2 (germline): MDHEN, SYDVKM. Deletions cut 6 bases from V and 3 bases from J, with 24 bases between. The CDR3 contains 17 residues. CDR3 sequence reads: CASSLFGERVLFYEQYF. CDR3 DNA: TGTGCCAGCAGCCTCTTCGGGGAGCGCGTACTTTTCTACGAGCAGTACTTC.

This rearrangement joins TRBV5-1 to TRBJ1-3; D is ambiguous. This CDR3 comprises 15 residues. Germline lookup yields CDR1 SGHRS and CDR2 YFSETQ. V lost 0 bases and J lost 0, with 7 bases in between. The CDR3 spells CASSLGQVSGNTIYF. The CDR3 DNA follows: TGCGCCAGCAGCTTGGGTCAGGTCTCTGGAAACACCATATATTTT.

This sequence joins TRBV9 and TRBJ1-5, with TRBD1 identical over 11 bases. Germline CDR1 SGDLS, CDR2 YYNGEE. The CDR3 is 14 residues long. V trimming: 4 bases; J trimming: 6 bases; junction bases outside the gene matches: 3. CDR3 loop: CASSLGTGGQPQHF. For the CDR3, the DNA is TGTGCCAGCAGCCTCGGGACAGGGGGTCAGCCCCAGCATTTT.

This chain uses TRBV19 with TRBJ1-1, with a weak D call TRBD1 (6 bases). The CDR3 contains 15 residues. CDR1 LNHDA and CDR2 SQIVND come from the germline V gene (reference sequence). V shed 4 bases and J shed 0 bases, with 12 bases lying between them. CDR3 DNA: TGTGCCAGTAGTACCGAACAGGGCCTGAACACTGAAGCTTTCTTT. Its translation is CASSTEQGLNTEAFF.

The chain links TRBV11-2 to TRBJ2-1; unclear D gene. Trimming took 5 bases from V and 8 from J, leaving 13 bases between them. The CDR3 sequence is 13 residues long. Per the germline V gene, CDR1 is SGHAT and CDR2 is FQNNGV. CDR3 nucleotides: TGTGCCAGCAGCCCCCCCCTAACCGATGAGCAGTTCTTC. As protein: CASSPPLTDEQFF. Full variable domain (rest looked up from reference TRBV11-2 and TRBJ2-1): EAGVAQSPRYKIIEKRQSVAFWCNPISGHATLYWYQQILGQGPKLLIQFQNNGVVDDSQLPKDRFSAERLKGVDSTLKIQPAKLEDSAVYLCASSPPLTDEQFFGPGTRLTVL.

This chain joins TRBV6-5 and TRBJ2-1, with 12 nucleotides matching TRBD2. CDR3 length: 15 amino acids. Germline V gene lookup returns CDR1 MNHEY and CDR2 SVGAGI. With V trimmed by 6 bases and J by 4 bases, 4 bases remained unmatched. CDR3 DNA sequence: TGTGCCAGCAGGACACTAGCGGGAGGTTACAATGAGCAGTTCTTC. Encoded protein: CASRTLAGGYNEQFF.

This chain links TRBV6-6 with TRBJ2-2; 9 bases fit TRBD1. CDR1 is MNHNY, CDR2 SVGAGI, per germline (reference sequence). The CDR3 is 12 amino acids. The CDR3: CGTGDLTGELFF. The DNA for the CDR3 is TGTGGGACAGGGGATTTGACCGGGGAGCTGTTTTTT.

The chain has TRBV7-8 and TRBJ1-5; weak D call: TRBD1 (5 bases). The CDR3 is made up of 12 amino acids. Germline CDR1 and CDR2: SGHVS and FQNEAQ. Trimming removed 11 bases from V and 8 bases from J, with 16 bases in between. CDR3 DNA sequence: TGTGCCGTCGACGGTCCGGGGGAGCCCCAGCATTTT. The encoded protein is CAVDGPGEPQHF.

This clone came up once. This chain connects TRBV9 to TRBJ2-7; D remains ambiguous. The CDR3 spans 16 residues. V lost 3 bases to trimming and J lost 2 bases, with 18 bases between them. Per the germline V gene, CDR1 is SGDLS and CDR2 is YYNGEE. The CDR3 loop is CASSASPFSQTYEQYF. The CDR3 bases are TGTGCCAGCAGCGCCTCCCCTTTTTCCCAGACCTACGAGCAGTACTTC.